The 2 T cell receptor beta chains presented below share a single source sample, sequenced in a study of T cell clonality in common variable immunodeficiency. Clones were read by immunoSEQ multiplex PCR, and TCRdb kept only the in-frame ones, dropping some. This sample has around 30,000 clones, each found more than once. Sequencing was done on a sample of peripheral blood mononuclear cells. These receptors were collected from a person aged 18-70 years in good health.

This clone was seen repeatedly, ten times or more. The CDR3 end is not reached by the read, which stops 3 residues before it; the germline J gene fills it in. The genes are TRBV20-1 and TRBJ2-5, with a weak D call TRBD1 (5 bases). This CDR3 has 14 residues. Germline V gives CDR1 DFQATT, CDR2 SNEGSKA (reference sequence). The V and J ends lost 1 base and 2 bases respectively, with 11 bases between them. The CDR3 sequence: CSARGPGQQETQYF. The CDR3 bases that were read are TGCAGTGCTAGAGGTCCAGGGCAGCAAGAGACC.

This clone was picked up many times. Sequence at one end of the junction differs from germline and may be a read error. The read halts 3 residues ahead of the CDR3 end, with the missing end drawn from the germline J gene. The genes are TRBV30 and TRBJ2-3, with 7 bases identical to TRBD2. Germline CDR1 is GTSNPN and CDR2 is SVGIG (reference sequence). The CDR3 totals 14 residues. Incomplete CDR3 DNA: TGTGTCTGGAGTGTTCTAGCGGCGCAGGGTACG. Translating gives CVWSVLAAQGT. The whole CDR3 sequence is CVWSVLAAQGTQYF.